Reported below is one T cell receptor beta chain. PCR used 60 Vbeta primers and 13 Jbeta primers. Libraries were prepared by immunoSEQ multiplex PCR; TCRdb keeps only in-frame clonotypes and omits some of them. Of about 200,000 clones listed, just over 75% are singletons. The sample belongs to a study of cytomegalovirus exposure and HLA in healthy donors. V was shortened by 0 bases and J by 2 bases, with 11 bases between the two germline ends. Germline V gene data show CDR1 as SEHNR and CDR2 as FQNEAQ (reference sequence). There are 15 residues in the CDR3. The clonotype was recovered from a man aged 25-40 years in good health and CMV-seronegative. The sequenced sample consisted of PBMCs. The chain links TRBV7-9 to TRBJ2-7; a weak D match, TRBD2 (7 bases). DNA of the CDR3: TGTGCCAGCAGCTTAGCAGGGGGAGGGACCTACGAGCAGTACTTC. It is translated as CASSLAGGGTYEQYF.